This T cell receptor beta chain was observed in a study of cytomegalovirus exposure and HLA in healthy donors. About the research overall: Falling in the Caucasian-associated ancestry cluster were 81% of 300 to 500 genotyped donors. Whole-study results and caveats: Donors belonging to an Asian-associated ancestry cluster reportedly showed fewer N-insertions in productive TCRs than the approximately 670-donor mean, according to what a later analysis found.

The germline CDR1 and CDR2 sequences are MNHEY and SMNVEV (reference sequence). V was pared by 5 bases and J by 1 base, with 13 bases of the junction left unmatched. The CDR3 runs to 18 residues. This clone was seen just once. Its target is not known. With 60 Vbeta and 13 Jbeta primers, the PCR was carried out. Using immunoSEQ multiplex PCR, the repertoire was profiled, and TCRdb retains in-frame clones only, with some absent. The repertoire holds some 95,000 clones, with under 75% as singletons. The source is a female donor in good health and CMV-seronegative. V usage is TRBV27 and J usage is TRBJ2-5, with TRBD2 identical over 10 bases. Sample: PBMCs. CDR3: CASSSSGQREGLQETQYF. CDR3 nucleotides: TGTGCCAGCAGTAGTAGTGGCCAGCGGGAGGGCCTCCAAGAGACCCAGTACTTC.